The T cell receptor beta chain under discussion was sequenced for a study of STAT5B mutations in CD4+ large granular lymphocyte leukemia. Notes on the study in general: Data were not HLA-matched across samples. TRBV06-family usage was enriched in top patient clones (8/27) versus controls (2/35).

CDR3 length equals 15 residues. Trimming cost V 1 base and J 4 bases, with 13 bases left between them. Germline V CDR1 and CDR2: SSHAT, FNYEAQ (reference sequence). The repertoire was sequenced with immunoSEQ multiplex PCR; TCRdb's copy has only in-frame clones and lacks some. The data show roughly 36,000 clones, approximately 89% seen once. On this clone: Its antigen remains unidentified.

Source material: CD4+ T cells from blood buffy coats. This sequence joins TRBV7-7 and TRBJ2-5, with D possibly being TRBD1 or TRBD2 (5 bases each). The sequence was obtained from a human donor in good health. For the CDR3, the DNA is TGTGCCAGCAGCTTAGGGGGGTGGAAGGGAGAGACCCAGTACTTC. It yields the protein CASSLGGWKGETQYF.